Listed below are T cell receptor beta chains from one sample, sequenced in a study of blood T cell repertoires in COVID-19. Sequencing was performed with immunoSEQ multiplex PCR; in TCRdb, only in-frame clones are kept and a portion is missing. This sample yields fewer than 600,000 clones, of which 70% to 90% are seen a single time; approximately 1.8% belongs to the top ten. Sequenced material: PBMCs or T cells enriched from blood (not recorded which). These receptors all come from a woman in her thirties or forties who had recovered from COVID-19. Each CDR3 is given with its conserved first and last residue. The D gene is left open where the match is weak. Only part of the rows carry a size: once, few, many, or a class if the clone is expanded.

d_call j_call v_call clone_size cdr3_nt cdr3_aa
TRBD1 TRBJ1-5 TRBV12-3/TRBV12-4 NA TGTGCCAGCAGTCCAGGGGGAAATCAGCCCCAGCATTTT CASSPGGNQPQHF
TRBD1 TRBJ2-5 TRBV6-2/TRBV6-3 NA TGTGCCAGCAGCGGGACAGCTAAAGAGACCCAGTACTTC CASSGTAKETQYF
NA TRBJ2-7 TRBV19 NA TGTGCCAGTAGTACAAGCGGAAGATCCTACGAGCAGTACTTC CASSTSGRSYEQYF
NA TRBJ1-5 TRBV19 NA TGTGCCAGTAGTCTTTCACCCCAGGCGAATCAGCCCCAGCATTTT CASSLSPQANQPQHF
TRBD1 TRBJ2-5 TRBV12-3/TRBV12-4 NA TGTGCCAGCACCCGGGACAGCCAAGAGACCCAGTACTTC CASTRDSQETQYF
NA TRBJ2-2 TRBV14 NA TGTGCCAGCAGCCAAGACTGGAGCACCGGGGAGCTGTTTTTT CASSQDWSTGELFF
TRBD1 TRBJ2-7 TRBV12-3/TRBV12-4 NA TGTGCCAGCAGTTCCCCGGGACAGGGGGCTACGTACTTC CASSSPGQGATYF
NA TRBJ2-1 TRBV7-9 once TGTGCCAGCAGGTCAGCCCCGGGACGGGGGTACGATGAGCAGTTCTTC CASRSAPGRGYDEQFF
NA TRBJ1-5 TRBV6-2/TRBV6-3 NA TGTGCCAGCAGCCCAGGGGCCGCAGGGGCGAGCAATCAGCCCCAGCATTTT CASSPGAAGASNQPQHF
TRBD1 TRBJ2-7 TRBV5-1 NA TGCGCCAGCAGCTTGTCCCCGGGACAGGGTTCCTACGAGCAGTACTTC CASSLSPGQGSYEQYF
NA TRBJ1-2 TRBV19 NA TGTGCCAGTAGTTCACAGGGTCGAGACTATGGCTACACCTTC CASSSQGRDYGYTF
NA TRBJ2-7 TRBV4-3 NA TGCGCCAGCAGCCAAGGACGGATAGCGGCGGGCCTCTACGAGCAGTACTTC CASSQGRIAAGLYEQYF
TRBD2 TRBJ2-1 TRBV27 NA TGTGCCAGCAGTTTACTGGGGACTATAGAGCAGTTCTTC CASSLLGTIEQFF
TRBD2 TRBJ2-3 TRBV15 NA TGTGCCACCAGCAGAGTGTCTAGCGGGAGTAGGCCAGATACGCAGTATTTT CATSRVSSGSRPDTQYF
TRBD2 TRBJ2-7 TRBV7-2 once TGTGCCAGCAGCTTCACCGGGACTAGCGGGTACGAGCAGTACTTC CASSFTGTSGYEQYF
NA TRBJ2-1 TRBV10-3 once TGTGCCATCACGGATCCGGGGGAACGGGGCAATGAGCAGTTCTTC CAITDPGERGNEQFF
NA TRBJ1-4 TRBV6-5 NA TGTGCCAGCAGGCCGGCGGGTGAAAAACTGTTTTTT CASRPAGEKLFF
NA TRBJ1-1 TRBV11-2 NA TGTGCCAGCAGCTTAGATCCTAGGGGTTTTTTGGGAGCTTTCTTT CASSLDPRGFLGAFF
NA TRBJ1-1 TRBV20-1 NA TGCAGTGCCCCGAGGGGAGGCGAAGCTTTCTTT CSAPRGGEAFF
NA TRBJ1-3 TRBV5-1 once TGCGCCAGTCATGTGGGGGCTGGAGGAAACACCATATATTTT CASHVGAGGNTIYF
NA TRBJ2-5 TRBV11-3 NA TGTGCCAGCAGCTTAGGGGGAGACCAAGAGACCCAGTACTTC CASSLGGDQETQYF
NA TRBJ1-1 TRBV12-3/TRBV12-4 NA TGTGCCAGCAGTTTAGCGAGGGACACTGAAGCTTTCTTT CASSLARDTEAFF
TRBD2 TRBJ2-3 TRBV7-2 NA TGTGCCAGCAGCTTAGCGCTAGTGTTAGCGGGAGACGCAGATACGCAGTATTTT CASSLALVLAGDADTQYF
TRBD2 TRBJ2-7 TRBV10-1 NA TGCGCCAGCAGCTCGACTAGCGGGAGTCACGAGCAGTACTTC CASSSTSGSHEQYF
TRBD1 TRBJ1-3 TRBV7-2 NA TGTGCCAGCAGCTTAGATGGACAGGCCTCTGGAAACACCATATATTTT CASSLDGQASGNTIYF
NA TRBJ2-3 TRBV5-1 NA TGCGCCAGCAGCTTGGCCGGGAGGGGGCAGGCAGATACGCAGTATTTT CASSLAGRGQADTQYF
NA TRBJ1-2 TRBV6-6 few TGTGCCAGCAGCTCCCGCCCCACCAGGGCCGGGCGGCAAGCTAACTATGGCTACACCTTC CASSSRPTRAGRQANYGYTF
TRBD1 TRBJ1-5 TRBV24-1 NA TGTGCCACCAGTGATGCCGGGACAGGGACTCAGCCCCAGCATTTT CATSDAGTGTQPQHF
NA TRBJ2-7 TRBV5-5 NA TGTGCCAGCAGCTGGCGGGTAGCGGAGATCTACGAGCAGTACTTC CASSWRVAEIYEQYF
NA TRBJ1-1 TRBV5-6 NA TGTGCCAGCACAAAACAGAACGGGGGTTGGGGTGAAGCTTTCTTT CASTKQNGGWGEAFF